Listed here are 5 T cell receptor beta chains from one sample, sequenced in a study of blood T cell repertoires in COVID-19. The method was immunoSEQ multiplex PCR; TCRdb's version includes in-frame clones alone and lacks a portion of them. The sample carries approximately 440,000 clones, approximately 88% recorded once. Sequenced input: peripheral blood. These TCRs come from a woman aged 45-65 years with COVID-19, enrolled during active disease.

The V gene is TRBV30, the J gene TRBJ2-3, with TRBD2 matching 11 bases. Germline loops: CDR1 GTSNPN, CDR2 SVGIG (reference sequence). V gave up 0 bases and J gave up 0 bases; unmatched junction bases: 8. The CDR3 length is 18 residues. The CDR3 protein is CAWSVRLAGRTSTDTQYF. CDR3 nucleotide sequence: TGTGCCTGGAGTGTAAGACTAGCGGGGCGAACTAGCACAGATACGCAGTATTTT.

The chain links TRBV24-1 to TRBJ2-3, with D perhaps TRBD2 (6 bases). The CDR3 loop spans 16 amino acids. With 5 bases removed from V and 2 bases from J, the gap between germline ends came to 16 bases. Germline CDR1 reads KGHDR; CDR2 reads SFDVKD. The CDR3 DNA follows: TGTGCCACCAGTGGATCGGCGGACTATGCCACAGATACGCAGTATTTT. This gives the protein CATSGSADYATDTQYF.

The chain is built from TRBV18 and TRBJ1-1, with D unresolved. The V and J ends lost 1 base and 3 bases respectively, with 15 bases between them. The CDR3 covers 16 residues. Germline CDR1 KGHSH, CDR2 LQKENI. The CDR3 loop is CASSPRSDLADTEAFF. The CDR3, as DNA: TGTGCCAGCTCACCACGGTCGGACTTAGCGGACACTGAAGCTTTCTTT.

The rearrangement links TRBV19 to TRBJ2-5; 9 nucleotides agree with TRBD1. Germline CDR1 LNHDA, CDR2 SQIVND (reference sequence). Trimming at V came to 3 bases and at J to 5 bases, leaving 7 bases not matched to a gene. This CDR3 is 15 amino acids long. The CDR3 loop reads CASSIGQGSVETQYF. In nucleotides, the CDR3 is TGTGCCAGTAGTATTGGACAGGGGAGTGTGGAGACCCAGTACTTC.

The chain carries TRBV18 and TRBJ2-1; a weak D match, TRBD2 (5 bases). Germline V gives CDR1 KGHSH, CDR2 LQKENI. CDR3 length: 14 residues. Trimming took 2 bases from V and 8 from J, leaving 13 bases between them. The CDR3, as DNA: TGTGCCAGCTCACCAGCAGAGGGAGTGGATGAGCAGTTCTTC. Encoded protein: CASSPAEGVDEQFF.